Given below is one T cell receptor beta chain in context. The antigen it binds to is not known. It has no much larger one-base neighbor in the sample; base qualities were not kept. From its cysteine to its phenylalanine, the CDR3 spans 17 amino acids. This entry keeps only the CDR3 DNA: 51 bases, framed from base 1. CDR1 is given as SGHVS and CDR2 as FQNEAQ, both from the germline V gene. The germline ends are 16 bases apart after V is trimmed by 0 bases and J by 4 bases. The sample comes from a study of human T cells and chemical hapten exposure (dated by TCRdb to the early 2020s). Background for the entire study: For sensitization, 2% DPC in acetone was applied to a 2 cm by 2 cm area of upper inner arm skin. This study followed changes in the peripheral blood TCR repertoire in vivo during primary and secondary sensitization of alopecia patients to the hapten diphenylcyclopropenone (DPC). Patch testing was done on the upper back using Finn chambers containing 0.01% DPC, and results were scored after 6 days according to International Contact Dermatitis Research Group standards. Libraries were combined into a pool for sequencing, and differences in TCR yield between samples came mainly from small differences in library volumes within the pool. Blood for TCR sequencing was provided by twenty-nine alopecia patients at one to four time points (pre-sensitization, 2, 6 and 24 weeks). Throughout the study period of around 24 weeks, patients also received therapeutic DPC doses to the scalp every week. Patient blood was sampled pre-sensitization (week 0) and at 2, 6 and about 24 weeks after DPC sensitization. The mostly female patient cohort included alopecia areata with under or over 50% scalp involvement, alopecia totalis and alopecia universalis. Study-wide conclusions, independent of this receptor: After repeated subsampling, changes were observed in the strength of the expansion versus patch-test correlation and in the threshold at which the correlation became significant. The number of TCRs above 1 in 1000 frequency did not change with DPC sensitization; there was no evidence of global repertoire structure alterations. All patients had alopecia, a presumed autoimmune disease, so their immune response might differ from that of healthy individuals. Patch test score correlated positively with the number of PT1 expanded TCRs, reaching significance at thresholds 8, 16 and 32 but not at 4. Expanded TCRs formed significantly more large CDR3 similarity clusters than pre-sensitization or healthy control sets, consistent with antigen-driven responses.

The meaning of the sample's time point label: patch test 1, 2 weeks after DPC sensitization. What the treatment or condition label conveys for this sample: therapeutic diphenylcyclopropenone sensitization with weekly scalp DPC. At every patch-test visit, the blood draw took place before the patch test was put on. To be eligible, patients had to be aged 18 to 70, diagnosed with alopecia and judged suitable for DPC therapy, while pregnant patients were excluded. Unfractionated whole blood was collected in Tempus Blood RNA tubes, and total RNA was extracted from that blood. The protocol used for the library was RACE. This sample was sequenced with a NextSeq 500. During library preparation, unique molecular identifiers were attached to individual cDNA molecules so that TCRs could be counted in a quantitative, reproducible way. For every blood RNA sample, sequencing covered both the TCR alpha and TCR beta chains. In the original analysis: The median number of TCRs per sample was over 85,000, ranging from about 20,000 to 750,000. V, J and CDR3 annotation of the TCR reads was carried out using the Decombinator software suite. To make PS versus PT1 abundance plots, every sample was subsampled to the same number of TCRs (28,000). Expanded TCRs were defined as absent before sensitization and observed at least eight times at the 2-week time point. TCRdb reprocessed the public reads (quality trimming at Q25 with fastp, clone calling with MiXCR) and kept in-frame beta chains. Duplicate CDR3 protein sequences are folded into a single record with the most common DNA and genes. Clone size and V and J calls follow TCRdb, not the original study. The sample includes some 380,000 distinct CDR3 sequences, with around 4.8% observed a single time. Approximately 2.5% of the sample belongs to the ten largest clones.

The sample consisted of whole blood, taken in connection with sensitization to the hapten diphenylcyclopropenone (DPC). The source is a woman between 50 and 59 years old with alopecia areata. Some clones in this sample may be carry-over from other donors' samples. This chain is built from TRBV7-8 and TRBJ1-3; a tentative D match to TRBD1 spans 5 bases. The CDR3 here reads CASSLARLRVRGNTIYF. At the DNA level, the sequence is TGTGCCAGCAGCTTAGCGCGGCTCAGGGTTCGGGGAAACACCATATATTTT.